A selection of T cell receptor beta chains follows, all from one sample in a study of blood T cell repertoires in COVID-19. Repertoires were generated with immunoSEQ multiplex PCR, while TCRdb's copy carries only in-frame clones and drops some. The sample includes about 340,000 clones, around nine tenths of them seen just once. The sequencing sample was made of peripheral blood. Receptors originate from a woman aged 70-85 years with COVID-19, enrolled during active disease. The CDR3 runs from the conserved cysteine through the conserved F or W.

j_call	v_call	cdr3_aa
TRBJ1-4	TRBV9	CASSVGTANEKLFF
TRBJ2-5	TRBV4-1	CASSPTGSETQYF
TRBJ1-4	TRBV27	CASSYSPLGASNEKLFF
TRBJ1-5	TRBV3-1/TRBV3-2	CASSQSDTNNQPQHF
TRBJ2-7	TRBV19	CASGPGLSYEQYF
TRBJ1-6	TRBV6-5	CASSYGDNYNSPLHF
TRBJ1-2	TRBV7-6	CASSLDRMTDYGYTF
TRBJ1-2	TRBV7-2	CASSLGGQGANYGYTF
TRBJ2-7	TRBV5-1	CASSPQQDYEQYF
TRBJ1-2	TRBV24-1	CATSDDRAYGYTF
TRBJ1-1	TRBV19	CASSIGRGRGDTEAFF
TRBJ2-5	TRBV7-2	CASSLSGGETQYF
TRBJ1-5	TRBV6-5	CASSYGGDGTQHF
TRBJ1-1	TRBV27	CASNDPGHGTKTEAFF
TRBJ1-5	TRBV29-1	CSVGARKRSNQPQHF
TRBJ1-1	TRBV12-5	CASGRDRGTEAFF
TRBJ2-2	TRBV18	CASSPSQTGGSGELFF
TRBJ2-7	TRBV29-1	CSAEGTSGARSYEQYF
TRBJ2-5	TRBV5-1	CASSLTSETTQYF
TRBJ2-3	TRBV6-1	CASSGPSGGASDTQYF
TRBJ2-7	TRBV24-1	CATSDLPGMKQYF
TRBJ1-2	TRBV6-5	CASSLTSDYGYTF
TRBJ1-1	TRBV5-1	CASSPSEMNTEAFF
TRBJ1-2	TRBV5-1	CASSLTEGQGEGYTF
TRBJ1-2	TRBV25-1	CASSELTAYGYTF
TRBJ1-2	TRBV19	CASSAQGSGYTF
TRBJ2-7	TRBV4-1	CASSLTESGGAYEQYF
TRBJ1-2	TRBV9	CASSPSTGGYYGYTF
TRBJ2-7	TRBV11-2	CASSLTSSYEQYF
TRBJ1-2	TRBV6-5	CASRDSTYGYTF
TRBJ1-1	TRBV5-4	CASSRDKGNTEAFF
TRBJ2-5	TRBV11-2	CASSLDLRAETQYF
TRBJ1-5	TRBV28	CASSLSGGGQPQHF
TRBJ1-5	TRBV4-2	CASSQDVGPTNQPQHF
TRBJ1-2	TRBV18	CASSRTGDGYTF
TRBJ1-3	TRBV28	CASSSSDREGNTIYF
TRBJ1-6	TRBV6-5	CASSYSRRSINSPLHF
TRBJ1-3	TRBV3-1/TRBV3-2	CASSLLGQGGNTIYF
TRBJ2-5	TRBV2	CASSGTSDPQETQYF
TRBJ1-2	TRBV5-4	CASSTDRGGGYGYTF
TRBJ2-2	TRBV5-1	CASSRVITGELFF
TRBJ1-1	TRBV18	CASSLKTGVTEAFF
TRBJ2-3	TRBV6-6	CASSSAGTSSDTQYF
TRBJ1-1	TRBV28	CASRTKNTEAFF
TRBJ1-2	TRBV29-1	CSVTDSGYGYTF
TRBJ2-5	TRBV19	CASGPRGTETQYF
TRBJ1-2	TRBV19	CASSITTGGGYGYTF